These T cell receptor beta chains were read from a single sample in a study of T cells after yellow fever vaccination. One entry per CDR3 protein, called by TCRdb with MiXCR from the 5' RACE reads. The table lists 230,000 or so distinct CDR3 sequences, more than 3.5% of them singletons. The source material was PBMCs, sampled 15 days after the yellow fever booster vaccination. These receptors all stem from a man aged 18 to 29 who received the YFV17D yellow fever vaccine. Both conserved end residues are part of each CDR3. Each record gives: V gene, D gene, clone size, J gene, CDR3 DNA, CDR3 protein. A D gene is named only where the DNA matches it firmly. Clone size is given for some rows only: seen once, a few or many times, or a class if the clone is expanded.

>TRBV5-1|TRBD2|many|TRBJ2-3
TGCGCCAGCAGTCTGATAGGGAGGGTGACAGATACGCAGTATTTT
CASSLIGRVTDTQYF
>TRBV19|-|few|TRBJ1-1
TGTGCCAGTAGTATTTACAGGGCGAACACTGAAGCTTTCTTT
CASSIYRANTEAFF
>TRBV27|-|many|TRBJ2-3
TGTGCCAGCAGTTTACTTCGCGGGGATACGCAGTATTTT
CASSLLRGDTQYF
>TRBV12-3/TRBV12-4|TRBD1|many|TRBJ1-2
TGTGCCAGCAGTCCCGACGGGACAGTTGTTGGCTACACCTTC
CASSPDGTVVGYTF
>TRBV4-1|-|many|TRBJ1-2
TGCGCCAGCAGCCAAGCTAAGGCTAACTATGGCTACACCTTC
CASSQAKANYGYTF
>TRBV7-3|TRBD2|many|TRBJ2-3
TGTGCCAGCAGCCTACGGGGGGTGGGCACAGATACGCAGTATTTT
CASSLRGVGTDTQYF
>TRBV7-2|TRBD1|many|TRBJ1-2
TGTGCCAGCAGCTTAGGACAGGGGGCGAGACAGGGCTACACCTTC
CASSLGQGARQGYTF
>TRBV20-1|TRBD1|many|TRBJ2-7
TGCAGTGCCCGGACAGGGGGCTACGAGCAGTACTTC
CSARTGGYEQYF
>TRBV14|TRBD2|many|TRBJ2-3
TGTGCCAGCAGCCAACCCCGGACTAGCGGTAGCACAGATACGCAGTATTTT
CASSQPRTSGSTDTQYF
>TRBV9|TRBD2|many|TRBJ2-2
TGTGCCAGCAGCGTTGCCAGACTAGCGGGCGGGGAGCTGTTTTTT
CASSVARLAGGELFF
>TRBV7-6|TRBD1|many|TRBJ1-6
TGTGCCAGCAGCTTAGCTTGGGGAGAAACAGGGGCAGGAGACTCACCCCTCCACTTT
CASSLAWGETGAGDSPLHF
>TRBV12-3/TRBV12-4|-|many|TRBJ1-1
TGTGCCAGCAGTTCCCAATTGAACACTGAAGCTTTCTTT
CASSSQLNTEAFF
>TRBV12-3/TRBV12-4|-|many|TRBJ2-5
TGTGCCAGCAGTTTCTTGGGGGCGGTAGGAGAGACCCAGTACTTC
CASSFLGAVGETQYF
>TRBV5-4|-|few|TRBJ2-2
TGTGCCAGCAGCTTGGAACCTGTAGGGAACACCGGGGAGCTGTTTTTT
CASSLEPVGNTGELFF
>TRBV29-1|-|many|TRBJ2-5
TGCAGCGTTGCCTTAGTTGATTACGAGCCCCAAGAGACCCAGTACTTC
CSVALVDYEPQETQYF
>TRBV5-5|-|many|TRBJ1-2
TGTGCCAGCAGCTCGCCTGGGCAGGAGGAAGCGGTTTATGGCTACACCTTC
CASSSPGQEEAVYGYTF
>TRBV5-1|-|many|TRBJ2-2
TGCGCCAGCAGCTTGTACCCTCGAGGGGCCGGGGAGCTGTTTTTT
CASSLYPRGAGELFF
>TRBV14|-|many|TRBJ2-1
TGTGCCAGCAGCCACGGTCCGTCCTACAATGAGCAGTTCTTC
CASSHGPSYNEQFF
>TRBV20-1|-|many|TRBJ2-5
TGCAGTGCTAAGGGTAGGGGAGAGACCCAGTACTTC
CSAKGRGETQYF
>TRBV24-1|TRBD1|many|TRBJ2-3
TGTGCCACCAGTGATTGGGGACAGGGATACACAGATACGCAGTATTTT
CATSDWGQGYTDTQYF
>TRBV15|TRBD1|many|TRBJ2-2
TGTGCCACCAGGAGAAGGCAGGGGACAGATCACACCGGGGAGCTGTTTTTT
CATRRRQGTDHTGELFF
>TRBV6-2/TRBV6-3|TRBD2|-|TRBJ2-1
TGTGCCAGCAGCTACCTAGCGGGGGAAAGCTCCTACAATGAGCAGTTCTTC
CASSYLAGESSYNEQFF
>TRBV28|-|many|TRBJ1-5
TGTGCCAGCAGTAAGGGAACGGGCAATCAGCCCCAGCATTTT
CASSKGTGNQPQHF
>TRBV7-9|-|many|TRBJ1-1
TGTGCCAGCAGCTTAGTGATGCTGGCCGTTACTGAAGCTTTCTTT
CASSLVMLAVTEAFF
>TRBV29-1|-|-|TRBJ2-5
TGCAGCGTTGGTTCAAGGGTGGGGGAAGAGACCCAGTACTTC
CSVGSRVGEETQYF
>TRBV7-9|-|many|TRBJ1-2
TGTGCCAGGACGGTCAGAGGGCCGGTCGGGGGCTACACCTTC
CARTVRGPVGGYTF
>TRBV7-2|-|many|TRBJ1-5
TGTGCCAGCAGCCCCGGGGGGGTTAGCAATCAGCCCCAGCATTTT
CASSPGGVSNQPQHF
>TRBV7-2|-|many|TRBJ2-3
TGTGCCAGCAGCTTATTTGCTTCAGCGGCCTCCACAGATACGCAGTATTTT
CASSLFASAASTDTQYF
>TRBV6-2/TRBV6-3|-|many|TRBJ2-1
TGTGCCAGCACCCTATACCCCGGAACCGTTAACTACAATGAGCAGTTCTTC
CASTLYPGTVNYNEQFF
>TRBV7-2|-|many|TRBJ2-5
TGTGCCAGCAGCGGACCGCCTAGCTGGCAGACCCAGTACTTC
CASSGPPSWQTQYF
>TRBV7-2|-|many|TRBJ1-2
TGTGCCAGCAGCTTAGCGGGGGGCGTTCACCCGCTGGGCTACACCTTC
CASSLAGGVHPLGYTF
>TRBV14|TRBD2|many|TRBJ2-1
TGTGCCAGCAGCCAAGTGTGGCTAGCGGAGTCCTACAATGAGCAGTTCTTC
CASSQVWLAESYNEQFF
>TRBV5-1|TRBD1|many|TRBJ2-1
TGCGCCAGCAGCGCGAACAGGGGGGATGAGCAGTTCTTC
CASSANRGDEQFF
>TRBV5-1|-|few|TRBJ2-1
TGCGCCAGCAGCTTGGGTCTCCCGTCGGGAGAGCAGTTCTTC
CASSLGLPSGEQFF
>TRBV7-8|TRBD1|many|TRBJ1-6
TGTGCCAGCGGACTAACAGGGGTGCCCTATAATTCACCCCTCCACTTT
CASGLTGVPYNSPLHF
>TRBV6-2/TRBV6-3|TRBD2|many|TRBJ2-3
TGTGCCAGCAGTCCCCGACCGGGACTAGCGGGGGTCACAGATACGCAGTATTTT
CASSPRPGLAGVTDTQYF
>TRBV20-1|-|many|TRBJ2-7
TGCAGTGCAAAAGAGGGGGCCTACGAGCAGTACTTC
CSAKEGAYEQYF
>TRBV27|-|many|TRBJ2-2
TGTGCCAGCAGTTTATGGCAGACGAACACCGGGGAGCTGTTTTTT
CASSLWQTNTGELFF
>TRBV7-2|-|many|TRBJ2-7
TGTGCCAGCAGCTTAGTCGGCAGGCCCTACGAGCAGTACTTC
CASSLVGRPYEQYF
>TRBV4-2|-|few|TRBJ2-3
TGTGCCAGCAGCCAAGATCTTAGTATCGGCGGGGCGGGATATACGCAGTATTTT
CASSQDLSIGGAGYTQYF
>TRBV9|-|many|TRBJ2-2
TGTGCCAGCAGCGTAGAACCTTTATCCACCGGGGAGCTGTTTTTT
CASSVEPLSTGELFF
>TRBV20-1|-|many|TRBJ2-1
TGCAGTGCTTCCAGCCGATGGAGCTCCTACAATGAGCAGTTCTTC
CSASSRWSSYNEQFF
>TRBV4-2|-|many|TRBJ1-2
TGTGCCAGCAGCCTTAAGCTTCTAGCTAACTATGGCTACACCTTC
CASSLKLLANYGYTF
>TRBV5-1|-|many|TRBJ1-6
TGCGCCAGCAGCGAGGACGGGGGATATTCACCCCTCCACTTT
CASSEDGGYSPLHF
>TRBV4-2|-|many|TRBJ2-1
TGTGCCAGCAGCCAAGAGGATTACAATGAGCAGTTCTTC
CASSQEDYNEQFF
>TRBV12-3/TRBV12-4|TRBD1|many|TRBJ1-2
TGTGCCAGCAGTTTTTTGGACAGGGTCGTCTATGGCTACACCTTC
CASSFLDRVVYGYTF
>TRBV12-3/TRBV12-4|TRBD1|many|TRBJ2-1
TGTGCCAGCAGTACGTTCTCCTCACAGGGGATAGGGACCTACAATGAGCAGTTCTTC
CASSTFSSQGIGTYNEQFF
>TRBV20-1|-|many|TRBJ1-2
TGCAGTGCTAGAGAGGACAGTAACTATGGCTACACCTTC
CSAREDSNYGYTF
>TRBV11-2|-|many|TRBJ1-2
TGTGCCAGCACCCCCTCCGGAAGGGGGAGGTACACCTTC
CASTPSGRGRYTF
>TRBV24-1|TRBD2|many|TRBJ2-1
TGTGCCACCAGTGACCCCCGGGGGAGCGGGGGGGGAAATGAGCAGTTCTTC
CATSDPRGSGGGNEQFF